The 5 T cell receptor beta chains given below trace back to one sample, sequenced in a study of T cells after yellow fever vaccination. Via MiXCR, TCRdb re-called the 5' RACE reads, giving one row per CDR3 protein. This table holds hundreds of thousands of distinct CDR3 sequences, roughly an eighth found once. The source material was PBMCs, sampled on the day of the yellow fever booster vaccination. The receptors here all came from a man between 25 and 39 years old who received the YFV17D yellow fever vaccine.

This chain links TRBV7-2 with TRBJ2-7; a possible D gene is TRBD2 (6 bases). Germline CDR1 is SGHTA and CDR2 is FQGNSA. The ends were cut back, 4 bases at V and 4 bases at J, with 20 bases in the middle. This CDR3 contains 16 residues. This CDR3 reads CASSSTGTGVEYEQYF. The CDR3 DNA reads TGTGCCAGCAGCTCCACCGGAACGGGAGTGGAATACGAGCAGTACTTC. Full variable domain (outside the CDR3, taken from reference TRBV7-2 and TRBJ2-7): GAGVSQSPSNKVTEKGKDVELRCDPISGHTALYWYRQSLGQGLEFLIYFQGNSAPDKSGLPSDRFSAERTGGSVSTLTIQRTQQEDSAVYLCASSSTGTGVEYEQYFGPGTRLTVT.

This clonotype occurred a few times. The chain couples TRBV5-4 to TRBJ2-5; TRBD2 is a possible D gene (5 bases). CDR3 length: 14 amino acids. V gave up 2 bases and J gave up 5 bases, with 13 bases separating them. Germline loops: CDR1 SGHNT, CDR2 YYREEE (reference sequence). The CDR3 here is CASSLEGRWETQYF. The CDR3 nucleotides read TGTGCCAGCAGCTTAGAGGGCCGATGGGAGACCCAGTACTTC.

This clonotype was seen only a few times. V and J are TRBV5-1 and TRBJ2-1; D call uncertain. This CDR3 contains 14 residues. V gave up 4 bases and J gave up 7 bases, with 15 bases separating them. The germline gives CDR1 SGHRS, CDR2 YFSETQ. CDR3 in DNA: TGCGCCAGCAGCCGCCTGGACCCTACAAATGAGCAGTTCTTC. Protein product: CASSRLDPTNEQFF.

This clonotype was seen more than once but under ten times. The chain carries TRBV7-9 and TRBJ2-7, with TRBD2 matching 9 bases. There are 14 residues in the CDR3. CDR1 and CDR2 from the germline V gene are SEHNR and FQNEAQ (reference sequence). The V and J ends lost 0 bases and 5 bases, in that order; junction bases with no gene match: 2. CDR3 nucleotides: TGTGCCAGCAGCTTAGCTAGCGGGAGCCACGAGCAGTACTTC. Encoded protein: CASSLASGSHEQYF.

The J gene is TRBJ2-3, the V gene TRBV20-1, with 8 positions matching TRBD2. Trimming at V came to 5 bases and at J to 0 bases, leaving 10 bases not matched to a gene. CDR1 and CDR2 (germline): DFQATT, SNEGSKA (reference sequence). The CDR3 loop spans 16 amino acids. For the CDR3, the DNA is TGCAGTGCTCAAGAGCGGGAGTCCCTTAGCACAGATACGCAGTATTTT. The encoded protein is CSAQERESLSTDTQYF.